The sequence of this TCR beta chain was determined in a study of T cells after yellow fever vaccination. Across the whole study: SMART-Seq v4 Ultra Low Input handled preparation of low-cell-number fractions.

The J segment lost 6 bases and the V segment lost 2 bases, leaving 8 bases of the junction unmatched. CDR3 length: 16 residues. TCRdb called the 5' RACE reads again in MiXCR, with one record for every CDR3 protein. The data contain more than 120,000 distinct CDR3 sequences, 7% to 9% of them singletons. The sequencing here drew on CD4+ T cells sorted from PBMCs, taken 5 days after the yellow fever booster vaccination. The chain is built from TRBV12-3 or TRBV12-4 and TRBJ2-2; 8 bases fit TRBD2. The sequence came from a man aged 30-40 years who received the YFV17D yellow fever vaccine. The chain's CDR3 is CASSLQSGRGAGELFF. CDR3 sequence (DNA): TGTGCCAGCAGTTTACAGTCAGGGCGGGGGGCCGGGGAGCTGTTTTTT.